The 26 T cell receptor beta chains presented below share a single source sample, sequenced in a study of T cells in Graves' hyperthyroidism and ophthalmopathy. From RNA transcripts, TCR beta CDR3 regions were amplified. HTBI primers were employed in a first-round RT-PCR of the TCR CDR3. TCRdb recomputed calls from the multiplex PCR reads with MiXCR, one row per CDR3 protein. This sample has more than 300,000 distinct CDR3 sequences, with 15% to 20% found just once. The sequenced sample consisted of blood. All receptors come from a man aged 18 to 30 with Graves' ophthalmopathy.

This clonotype was counted many times. The rearrangement links TRBV5-1 to TRBJ2-1; 9 bases align to TRBD1. V shed 5 bases and J 2 bases; nucleotides not matched to a gene: 2. The CDR3 extends over 14 amino acids. The V gene's germline CDR1 is SGHRS and CDR2 YFSETQ. CDR3 region: CASRGQGTYNEQFF. The CDR3 nucleotides read TGCGCCAGCAGGGGACAGGGCACCTACAATGAGCAGTTCTTC.

The V and J genes are TRBV6-1 and TRBJ2-1; 11 bases are shared with TRBD1. The CDR3 contains 14 residues. V dropped 5 bases and J dropped 5; count of bases not matched to a gene: 2. Germline loops: CDR1 MNHNS, CDR2 SASEGT. CDR3 region: CASSLGQGDNEQFF. CDR3 sequence (DNA): TGTGCCAGCAGTCTGGGACAGGGGGACAATGAGCAGTTCTTC.

In this sample, this clonotype turned up many times. The chain links TRBV7-8 to TRBJ2-5, with TRBD2 matching over 9 bases. Germline-derived CDR1 and CDR2 are SGHVS and FQNEAQ. CDR3 length: 19 residues. V gave up 2 bases and J gave up 2 bases; unmatched junction bases: 15. The chain's CDR3 is CASSLKSGLAGYTQETQYF. For the CDR3, the DNA is TGTGCCAGCAGCTTAAAGTCCGGGCTAGCGGGATATACGCAAGAGACCCAGTACTTC.

Only a few counts were recorded for this clonotype. The chain combines TRBV5-1 with TRBJ2-3; TRBD2 matches 11 bases. V dropped 0 bases and J dropped 1; count of bases not matched to a gene: 7. This CDR3 is 18 amino acids long. Germline assignment: CDR1 SGHRS and CDR2 YFSETQ. The CDR3 spells CASSLAASGGPRTDTQYF. The DNA of the CDR3 is TGCGCCAGCAGCTTGGCTGCTAGCGGGGGGCCACGCACAGATACGCAGTATTTT.

This clonotype came up many times. The genes are TRBV11-2 and TRBJ2-3; 9 bases align to TRBD2. The CDR3 sequence is 15 residues long. The V and J ends lost 6 bases and 2 bases, in that order; junction bases with no gene match: 6. CDR1 and CDR2 from the germline V gene are SGHAT and FQNNGV. In nucleotides, the CDR3 is TGTGCCAGCAGACACCCTAGCGGGGACACAGATACGCAGTATTTT. Protein: CASRHPSGDTDTQYF.

The sample holds many counts of this clonotype. The junction and the germline gene differ at one end; a read error may be behind it. The V and J genes are TRBV5-1 and TRBJ2-5; D may correspond to TRBD1 or TRBD2 (5 bases each). CDR1 SGHRS and CDR2 YFSETQ come from the germline V gene. This CDR3 is 14 amino acids long. CDR3 sequence reads: CASRLGPGTETQYF. The CDR3 DNA reads as TGCGCCAGCAGATTGGGGCCAGGGACAGAGACCCAGTACTTC.

As regards this clonotype: An end of the junction differs from the germline gene, which may be a read error. V is TRBV7-9 and J is TRBJ2-7, with TRBD2 matching over 8 bases. The germline V gene encodes CDR1 SEHNR and CDR2 FQNEAQ (reference sequence). The CDR3 has 14 residues. This CDR3 is CVSSFGGDLYEQYF. The CDR3 nucleotides read TGTGTCAGCAGCTTCGGGGGGGATCTCTACGAGCAGTACTTC.

This clonotype appeared many times. The chain combines TRBV2 with TRBJ1-1; 9 positions agree with TRBD1. The CDR3 length is 15 residues. V was clipped by 6 bases and J by 4 bases; unmatched bases: 9. Germline V gene lookup returns CDR1 SNHLY and CDR2 FYNNEI. CDR3 region: CASSAHRDRVTEAFF. The DNA for the CDR3 is TGTGCCAGCAGCGCCCACCGGGACAGGGTCACTGAAGCTTTCTTT.

This clonotype occurred many times. The genes are TRBV5-5 and TRBJ2-1; D remains ambiguous. This CDR3 has 12 residues. Trimming removed 4 bases from V and 8 bases from J, with 10 bases in between. Germline CDR1 is SGHKS and CDR2 is YYEKEE (reference sequence). As DNA, the CDR3 is TGTGCCAGCAGCCGTACAATCGATGAGCAGTTCTTC. Amino acid sequence: CASSRTIDEQFF.

The CDR3 region has the DNA TGTGCCAGCAGCCAGGGCGGGGGAATCACCGGGGAGCTGTTTTTT. Encoded protein: CASSQGGGITGELFF. The chain combines TRBV3-1 with TRBJ2-2; 7 nucleotides match TRBD2. V lost 3 bases, J lost 4 bases, and 5 bases stayed unmatched. Looked up from germline, CDR1 is LGHDT and CDR2 is YNNKEL (reference sequence). This CDR3 has 15 amino acids.

In the case of this clonotype: Its ends do not fully match the called genes, so a read error is possible. This rearrangement joins TRBV14 to TRBJ1-1, with D possibly matching TRBD1 (5 bases). The germline gives CDR1 SGHDN, CDR2 FVKESK. The CDR3 loop spans 16 amino acids. The CDR3 coding sequence is TGTGCCAGCAACCAAGATCTTGCGGGGGAGCACGCTGAAGCTTTCTTT. Encoded protein: CASNQDLAGEHAEAFF. Full variable domain (outside the CDR3, taken from reference TRBV14 and TRBJ1-1): EAGVTQFPSHSVIEKGQTVTLRCDPISGHDNLYWYRRVMGKEIKFLLHFVKESKQDESGMPNNRFLAERTGGTYSTLKVQPAELEDSGVYFCASNQDLAGEHAEAFFGQGTRLTVV.

In its sample, this clonotype was seen many times. CDR3 loop: CASSTGTGALEQYF. DNA of the CDR3: TGTGCCAGCAGCACCGGGACAGGGGCTCTCGAGCAGTACTTC. The gene calls are TRBV6-1 and TRBJ2-7, with 10 bases fitting TRBD1. The V and J ends lost 6 bases and 6 bases, in that order; junction bases with no gene match: 8. CDR1 is MNHNS, CDR2 SASEGT, per germline. The CDR3 is 14 residues long.

This clonotype has at least ten counts. The junction departs from the called germline gene at one end, perhaps through a read error. The CDR3 loop reads CASIPGRGSSYEQCF. As DNA, the CDR3 is TGTGCCAGCATCCCTGGGCGGGGGAGCTCCTACGAGCAGTGCTTC. This chain uses TRBV28 with TRBJ2-7; 7 bases agree with TRBD2. Germline lookup yields CDR1 MDHEN and CDR2 SYDVKM. The CDR3 consists of 15 residues.

This clonotype was observed many times. This chain connects TRBV5-1 to TRBJ1-1; D is uncertain. The germline gives CDR1 SGHRS, CDR2 YFSETQ. Trimming removed 0 bases at V and 6 bases at J, with 15 bases between. CDR3 size: 15 residues. The DNA of the CDR3 is TGCGCCAGCAGCTTGGATAAAACTAAACCGGCTGAAGCTTTCTTT. Residues: CASSLDKTKPAEAFF.

This clonotype was detected ten times or more. The chain is built from TRBV7-3 and TRBJ1-2; D is ambiguous. The CDR3 has 15 amino acids. In germline, CDR1 is SGHTA, CDR2 FQGTGA. V gave up 5 bases and J gave up 4 bases, with 17 bases separating them. CDR3 nucleotides: TGTGCCAGCAGCGTAAGGCCGGGGAGCACCTATGGCTACACCTTC. This sequence encodes CASSVRPGSTYGYTF.

This clonotype was recorded at least ten times. The chain links TRBV7-2 to TRBJ2-3; D may be TRBD1 (5 bases). V shed 0 bases and J shed 1 base, with 11 bases lying between them. The CDR3 has 16 amino acids. Germline V gene sequence: CDR1 SGHTA, CDR2 FQGNSA. The CDR3 loop is CASSLAKGPRTDTQYF. CDR3 in DNA: TGTGCCAGCAGCTTAGCGAAGGGGCCCCGCACAGATACGCAGTATTTT. The complete variable domain, with remaining parts taken from reference TRBV7-2 and TRBJ2-3, reads GAGVSQSPSNKVTEKGKDVELRCDPISGHTALYWYRQSLGQGLEFLIYFQGNSAPDKSGLPSDRFSAERTGGSVSTLTIQRTQQEDSAVYLCASSLAKGPRTDTQYFGPGTRLTVL.

Turning to this clonotype: A much larger clone lies one base from this, so it may be a read error. The V call is TRBV6-2 or TRBV6-3, the J call TRBJ2-7; D uncertain. TRBJ2-1 explains the end of the DNA better; the J call may be wrong. The germline gives CDR1 MNHEY, CDR2 SVGEGT. The CDR3 runs 11 residues. Here the CDR3 DNA reads TGTGCCAGCAGTTATACCTACGAGCAGTTCTTC. Translation gives CASSYTYEQFF.

This clonotype was counted ten times or more. The chain couples TRBV5-1 to TRBJ1-1; no definite D call. V was clipped by 0 bases and J by 7 bases, with 7 bases between them. The CDR3 is made up of 12 amino acids. The germline V gene encodes CDR1 SGHRS and CDR2 YFSETQ. CDR3 sequence reads: CASSLGTSEAFF. CDR3 nucleotide sequence: TGCGCCAGCAGCTTGGGCACTAGTGAAGCTTTCTTT.

This sequence joins TRBV10-3 and TRBJ2-3; possibly TRBD1 for D (5 bases). The CDR3 length is 13 residues. Germline-derived CDR1 and CDR2 are ENHRY and SYGVKD. Trimming took 7 bases from V and 0 from J, leaving 8 bases between them. CDR3 in DNA: TGTGCCATCACAGGGCCGAGCACAGATACGCAGTATTTT. This translates into CAITGPSTDTQYF.

The CDR3: CASSYGLDQQYF. The CDR3 DNA reads as TGTGCCAGCAGCTATGGACTAGACCAGCAGTATTTT. This rearrangement joins TRBV7-6 to TRBJ2-3, with 7 bases identical to TRBD2. CDR1 and CDR2 from the germline V gene are SGHVS and FNYEAQ. The CDR3 is 12 amino acids. The V segment lost 4 bases and the J segment 11 bases; nucleotides outside the gene matches: 6. Variable domain in full (rest from reference TRBV7-6 and TRBJ2-3): GAGVSQSPRYKVTKRGQDVALRCDPISGHVSLYWYRQALGQGPEFLTYFNYEAQQDKSGLPNDRFSAERPEGSISTLTIQRTEQRDSAMYRCASSYGLDQQYFGPGTRLTVL.

This clonotype was seen a few times. Here the CDR3 DNA reads TGCGCCAGCCCCGCCCCAGGGTTAGATACGCAGTATTTT. It specifies CASPAPGLDTQYF. The rearrangement links TRBV5-1 to TRBJ2-3, with TRBD1 as a possible D gene (5 bases). The CDR3 is made up of 13 amino acids. With 7 bases removed from V and 5 bases from J, the gap between germline ends came to 14 bases. Germline assignment: CDR1 SGHRS and CDR2 YFSETQ.

This clonotype was seen only a few times. The chain recombines TRBV6-1 with TRBJ1-2; D not certain. The germline V and J ends were trimmed by 3 bases and 4 bases, with 15 bases remaining between them. Germline V lookup: CDR1 MNHNS, CDR2 SASEGT. The CDR3 sequence is 15 residues long. The DNA of the CDR3 is TGTGCCAGCAGTGATCCCTTCGGACGGTTCTATGGCTACACCTTC. Its translation is CASSDPFGRFYGYTF.

This clonotype has only a few counts. The chain couples TRBV10-3 to TRBJ1-1; possibly TRBD1 for D (5 bases). The germline CDR1 and CDR2 sequences are ENHRY and SYGVKD. Trimming took off 6 bases at V and 0 bases at J, with 14 bases between the two ends. The CDR3 sequence is 15 residues long. CDR3 in amino acids: CAISRVEGMNTEAFF. CDR3 in DNA: TGTGCCATCAGCAGGGTCGAGGGCATGAACACTGAAGCTTTCTTT.

This chain links TRBV11-1 with TRBJ1-1; D is possibly TRBD1 (5 bases). With 1 base removed from V and 10 bases from J, the gap between germline ends came to 10 bases. The CDR3 spans 12 residues. Germline CDR1 is SGHAT and CDR2 is FQDESV (reference sequence). CDR3 loop: CASSLGGTLAFF. The CDR3 nucleotides read TGTGCCAGCAGCTTAGGTGGGACGCTAGCTTTCTTT.

With regard to this clonotype: One junction end disagrees with the germline gene, perhaps due to a read error. The chain combines TRBV25-1 with TRBJ1-2; 10 bases agree with TRBD1. The germline V gene encodes CDR1 MGHDK and CDR2 SYGVNS. This CDR3 comprises 15 residues. The DNA for the CDR3 is TGTACCAGCAGTGACGTGGGACAGGGGAGGTATGGCTACACCTTC. This codes for CTSSDVGQGRYGYTF.

This clonotype was seen at least ten times. The rearrangement joins TRBV10-3 to TRBJ1-3, with D perhaps TRBD1 (5 bases). V lost 0 bases, J lost 9 bases, and 15 bases lay in between. This CDR3 is 15 amino acids long. CDR1 and CDR2 from the germline V gene are ENHRY and SYGVKD. The CDR3 spells CAISESVAGGGTIYF. CDR3 nucleotides: TGTGCCATCAGTGAGTCGGTAGCAGGCGGGGGCACCATATATTTT.